The clone carrying this TCR beta chain was recorded only once. Antigen: not known. Treatment-naive patients with stable or active relapsing-remitting disease served as multiple sclerosis controls. TEMRA cells were FACS-enriched, and CD8+ and CD4+ T cells were isolated negatively. The data were obtained in a study of CD8 T cells in Susac syndrome. General study results and limits: The study admitted that it had a relatively small number of individuals in its TCR sequencing and HLA analysis.

The RNA input was roughly 0.45 to 1 ug, and it was reverse transcribed with random hexamers. Multiplex immunoSEQ PCR targeted 54 Vbeta and 13 Jbeta TCR beta segments. TCRdb independently ran MiXCR on the immunoSEQ multiplex PCR reads; one entry per CDR3 protein. This table holds about 300,000 distinct CDR3 sequences, around nine tenths found once. The CDR3 contains 12 residues. The V end was cut by 3 bases, the J end by 4 bases, with 10 bases between. Germline V CDR1 and CDR2: DFQATT, SNEGSKA (reference sequence). The receptor was isolated from a human donor with multiple sclerosis. Material: CD8+ T cells from PBMCs. The chain links TRBV20-1 to TRBJ2-7; D might be TRBD1 or TRBD2, each matching 5 bases. The DNA of the CDR3 is TGCAGTGCTAGGATCAGGGAGTACGAGCAGTACTTC. This codes for CSARIREYEQYF.